This TCR beta chain emerged from a study of cytomegalovirus exposure and HLA in healthy donors. Amplification used 60 Vbeta primers and 13 Jbeta primers. Sequenced by immunoSEQ multiplex PCR; TCRdb stores in-frame clones only, minus some. Here the sample spans 65,000 to 85,000 clones, roughly a tenth being singletons. Looked up from germline, CDR1 is LNHNV and CDR2 is YYDKDF (reference sequence). This CDR3 comprises 18 residues. The V and J ends lost 0 bases and 1 base, in that order; junction bases with no gene match: 10. Sequencing was performed on PBMCs. The rearrangement links TRBV15 to TRBJ2-7, with 9 bases lining up with TRBD2. The clonotype comes from a man aged 55 to 69 in good health and CMV-seropositive. The CDR3: CATSRDPSSGNPSYEQYF. CDR3 in DNA: TGTGCCACCAGCAGAGACCCCTCTAGCGGGAACCCTTCCTACGAGCAGTACTTC. Combining the CDR3 with reference TRBV15 and TRBJ2-7 gives the whole variable domain DAMVIQNPRYQVTQFGKPVTLSCSQTLNHNVMYWYQQKSSQAPKLLFHYYDKDFNNEADTPDNFQSRRPNTSFCFLDIRSPGLGDTAMYLCATSRDPSSGNPSYEQYFGPGTRLTVT.